The text below deals with one TCR beta chain. Its target is unknown. This sample was taken from a study of blood T cells in healthy people across ages. A second PCR of about 7 to 12 cycles used a sample-barcoded 5' primer and a J-beta primer mix. The template-switch adaptor, which had 12 random nucleotides, put a tag on each cDNA molecule. Each CDR3 protein is one row after TCRdb ran MiXCR on the 5' RACE reads. The sample shows about 1 million distinct CDR3 sequences, more than 35% of them seen only once. General study results and limits: TCR beta diversity tracked closely with naive T cell percentage. The study found more naive CD4+ cells and higher diversity in long-lived than aged donors.

CDR1 is SEHNR and CDR2 is FQNEAQ in the germline V gene (reference sequence). This CDR3 contains 10 residues. The ends were cut back, 10 bases at V and 8 bases at J, with 8 bases in the middle. Sequenced: blood. This chain joins TRBV7-9 and TRBJ2-2; tentative D call: TRBD2 (5 bases). The clonotype was recovered from a woman aged 60-75 years in good health. Written as DNA, the CDR3 is TGTGCCAACACGGGAGGGGAGCTGTTTTTT. Its protein is CANTGGELFF.